This TCR beta chain was documented in a study of cytomegalovirus exposure and HLA in healthy donors. Study observations and caveats: As a later analysis showed, a missense DCLRE1C variant was linked to trimming of TCR beta V- and J-genes. Certain sequence variants were highly shared and formed a cluster, and this cluster was likely a sequencing artifact. More clonal expansion characterized HLA-associated TCR beta chains than equally common others in a later analysis.

The primer mix had 60 Vbeta and 13 Jbeta primers. Authors' processing steps: Among the unique TCR beta chains that a later analysis counted, about 81 million in all, roughly 9.9 million were shared. TCRdb's table, derived via immunoSEQ multiplex PCR, lists solely in-frame clones and lacks some. V, J and clone size are those of that table, while D and trimming were read from the DNA. The listing contains more than 85,000 clones. Per the germline V gene, CDR1 is LGHNA and CDR2 is YSLEER. The CDR3 runs to 16 residues. V shed 0 bases and J 6 bases; nucleotides not matched to a gene: 8. About this clone: Its antigen is not known.

This chain uses TRBV4-3 with TRBJ2-1; the match to TRBD2 covers 7 bases. This receptor was identified in a girl aged 5-17 years in good health and CMV-seropositive. Sequencing input: PBMCs. The CDR3: CASSQDLGGRSNEQFF. CDR3 coding DNA: TGCGCCAGCAGCCAAGATCTCGGGGGGAGGTCCAATGAGCAGTTCTTC.